The clone carrying this TCR beta chain was observed a few times. This CDR3 region has 14 residues. V dropped 8 bases and J dropped 15; count of bases not matched to a gene: 13. Germline V lookup: CDR1 MDHEN, CDR2 SYDVKM. Then a second PCR, running roughly 7 to 11 cycles, was carried out with a sample-barcoded 5' primer and a J-beta primer mix. Using its own MiXCR run on the 5' RACE reads, TCRdb lists one record per CDR3 protein. The sample consists of 700,000 to 900,000 distinct CDR3 sequences, roughly 26% of them appearing once. This entry belongs to a study of blood T cells in healthy people across ages. The same data also contributed to another study, on T cells of mothers and their children. That report notes: Donors comprised three healthy Caucasian mothers plus their six children. The TCR beta CDR3 read count exceeded 8.5 million for each mother and was some 3.1 million for each child. Overlap measured in related mother-child pairs was slightly, non-significantly higher than in unrelated pairs.

This receptor was taken from a boy between 10 and 17 years old in good health. Sequencing was done on a sample of blood. The chain links TRBV28 to TRBJ1-6; 10 bases align to TRBD1. CDR3 region: CASQTGGELQNLHF. CDR3 bases: TGTGCCAGCCAGACAGGGGGCGAGCTTCAGAACCTCCACTTT.